A selection of T cell receptor beta chains follows, all from one sample in a study of blood T cell repertoires in COVID-19. The method was immunoSEQ multiplex PCR; TCRdb's version includes in-frame clones alone and lacks a portion of them. In the table there are 140,000 or so clones, roughly 83% of which are singletons. Specimen: peripheral blood. Receptors originate from a woman aged 70-85 years with COVID-19, enrolled during active disease. CDR3s include the opening cysteine and the closing phenylalanine or tryptophan. A D gene is named only where the DNA matches it firmly. The listing skips clone size in some rows; elsewhere it reads once, few, many or a size class.

clone_size j_call v_call d_call cdr3_nt cdr3_aa
- TRBJ1-1 TRBV5-1 TRBD1 TGCGCCAGCAGCTTGGGACAGGGGGCTGGGACTGAAGCTTTCTTT CASSLGQGAGTEAFF
- TRBJ1-5 TRBV10-3 - TGTGCCATCAGTGAGAGTCCCAACAGCCAGCCCCAGCATTTT CAISESPNSQPQHF
- TRBJ1-2 TRBV2 - TGTGCCAGCAGTGACTTCAGCTATGGCTACACCTTC CASSDFSYGYTF
- TRBJ2-5 TRBV6-2/TRBV6-3 - TGTGCCAGCAGTTACGGAGCCAGGGGAGAGACCCAGTACTTC CASSYGARGETQYF
few TRBJ2-2 TRBV9 - TGTGCCAGCGGAGAGGACGGGAAACGGAACACCGGGGAGCTGTTTTTT CASGEDGKRNTGELFF
- TRBJ1-2 TRBV3-1/TRBV3-2 - TGTGCCAGCAGCCCTGACAGAGCTAACTATGGCTACACCTTC CASSPDRANYGYTF
- TRBJ2-7 TRBV4-2 - TGTGCCAGCAGCCAAGAACAAAATCTCAAGCAGTACTTC CASSQEQNLKQYF
- TRBJ2-5 TRBV28 TRBD2 TGTGCCAGCAGTTTAGGTGGGACTAGGCAAAAGACCCAGTACTTC CASSLGGTRQKTQYF
- TRBJ1-5 TRBV3-1/TRBV3-2 - TGTGCCAGCAGCCAAGGGCGGGGAAATCAGCCCCAGCATTTT CASSQGRGNQPQHF
- TRBJ2-3 TRBV11-3 TRBD2 TGTGCCAGCAGCTTTAGCGGGGGGGCATTAGATACGCAGTATTTT CASSFSGGALDTQYF
- TRBJ2-3 TRBV28 - TGTGCCAGCAGCCCCCGGAGAGGAAACACAGATACGCAGTATTTT CASSPRRGNTDTQYF
few TRBJ2-2 TRBV3-1/TRBV3-2 - TGTGCCAGCAGCCAACTGTCGAACACCGGGGAGCTGTTTTTT CASSQLSNTGELFF
- TRBJ1-3 TRBV19 - TGTGCCAGTAGTATAACTCCGACAGTCGCCGGAAACACCATATATTTT CASSITPTVAGNTIYF
- TRBJ1-4 TRBV7-8 TRBD1 TGTGCCAGCAGCCTAAGACAGGGCAATGAAAAACTGTTTTTT CASSLRQGNEKLFF
- TRBJ1-2 TRBV2 - TGTGCCAGCAGTGCAAACCCTGATTGGGCCTATGGCTACACCTTC CASSANPDWAYGYTF
- TRBJ2-1 TRBV5-1 TRBD2 TGCGCCAGCAGCCTAGCGGGGGTCCACAATGAGCAGTTCTTC CASSLAGVHNEQFF
- TRBJ2-1 TRBV28 - TGTGCCAGCAGCATCCAGGGTGCCTACTACAATGAGCAGTTCTTC CASSIQGAYYNEQFF
- TRBJ2-5 TRBV6-5 - TGTGCCAGCAAAGTAGTCGAGACCCAGTACTTC CASKVVETQYF
- TRBJ2-5 TRBV5-1 TRBD1 TGCGCCAGCAGCTTACCTGTGACAGGGGGCGAGACCCAGTACTTC CASSLPVTGGETQYF
few TRBJ1-1 TRBV15 - TGTGCCACCAGTATGGGACACATGAACACTGAAGCTTTCTTT CATSMGHMNTEAFF
- TRBJ1-2 TRBV6-1 TRBD1 TGTGCCAGCAGTGAATACAGGGGGAGCTACACCTTC CASSEYRGSYTF
few TRBJ1-5 TRBV30 - TGTGCCTGGAGTGATGGCAGTGCCTCCCCTTATAGCAATCAGCCCCAGCATTTT CAWSDGSASPYSNQPQHF
few TRBJ1-5 TRBV27 - TGTGCCAGCAGTCCCTCTAGTTGGGAGGGCAATCAGCCCCAGCATTTT CASSPSSWEGNQPQHF
- TRBJ2-1 TRBV7-9 - TGTGCCAGCAGTTACTCCAGACCAGGGCAGTTCTTC CASSYSRPGQFF
- TRBJ2-7 TRBV7-9 TRBD2 TGTGCCAGCAGCTTAGGGGGGCTAGCGGGGTTCTACTACGAGCAGTACTTC CASSLGGLAGFYYEQYF
- TRBJ2-3 TRBV7-6 TRBD2 TGTGCCAGCAGACCCGAACTAGCGGGGGGACCAGATACGCAGTATTTT CASRPELAGGPDTQYF
few TRBJ2-7 TRBV11-2 - TGTGCCAGCAGCTGGGGAGGCTACGAGCAGTACTTC CASSWGGYEQYF
- TRBJ1-3 TRBV30 TRBD1 TGTGCCTGGAGGACAGGGGGTGGAAACACCATATATTTT CAWRTGGGNTIYF
few TRBJ1-2 TRBV30 TRBD1 TGTGCCTGGAGTGGACAGGGGATTAACTATGGCTACACCTTC CAWSGQGINYGYTF
- TRBJ1-2 TRBV6-1 - TGTGCCAGCAGTGAATCACTACGGGGTGACTATGGCTACACCTTC CASSESLRGDYGYTF
- TRBJ2-7 TRBV12-3/TRBV12-4 - TGTGCCAGCAGTTTAAATTCCGTCTACGAGCAGTACTTC CASSLNSVYEQYF
- TRBJ1-5 TRBV12-3/TRBV12-4 - TGTGCCAGCAGGGGCGGAGGTCAGCCCCAGCATTTT CASRGGGQPQHF
- TRBJ1-5 TRBV21-1 - TGTGCCAGCATCAACCCTCCAACGGCAGGGCAGAGCAATCAGCCCCAGCATTTT CASINPPTAGQSNQPQHF
- TRBJ2-2 TRBV4-1 - TGCGCCAGCAGCCAAGATGCAGGAAGGAACACCGGGGAGCTGTTTTTT CASSQDAGRNTGELFF
- TRBJ1-5 TRBV6-5 - TGTGCCAGCAGTCTCCAGGGCCCCGGCAATCAGCCCCAGCATTTT CASSLQGPGNQPQHF